The clone carrying this T cell receptor (beta chain) was detected only once. The germline gives CDR1 SGHTA, CDR2 FQGNSA. There are 12 residues in the CDR3. With 5 bases removed from V and 6 bases from J, the gap between germline ends came to 8 bases. This entry is derived from a study of blood T cell repertoires in COVID-19. For the study at large: Specimens from acute and convalescent COVID-19 originated in the United States, Italy and Spain. From T cells, B-cell-depleted T cells, or PBMCs came the material, which was cDNA or gDNA.

Original data processing: For nucleated cells, counts were estimated from reference gene primer amplification. Assay used: immunoSEQ multiplex PCR; TCRdb lists only in-frame clones, some missing. V, J and clone size derive from that table, while D and trimming were established from the DNA sequence. The sample shows approximately 200,000 clones, about nine tenths of them seen only once. This sequence joins TRBV7-2 and TRBJ1-5; D gene uncertain. This receptor was obtained from a man aged 50 to 60 with acute or convalescent COVID-19. The specimen sequenced was peripheral blood. CDR3 loop: CASSASFQPQHF. CDR3 in DNA: TGTGCCAGCAGCGCGTCGTTTCAGCCCCAGCATTTT.